These T cell receptor beta chains were read from a single sample in a study of neurological immune-mediated disorders. In TCRdb, the 5' RACE reads were re-called with MiXCR into one record per CDR3 protein. The sample includes 100,000 to 150,000 distinct CDR3 sequences, roughly 3.2% of them seen just once. Source material: PBMCs. These TCRs come from a woman in her 30s with multiple sclerosis. CDR3s include the opening cysteine and the closing phenylalanine or tryptophan.

>TRBV5-6|TRBJ2-1
CASSRTSNYNEQFF
>TRBV21-1|TRBJ2-1
CASSPRAGGYNEQFF
>TRBV20-1|TRBJ1-4
CSATTGQDNEKLFF
>TRBV7-6|TRBJ1-1
CASSLEAANTEAFF
>TRBV5-1|TRBJ2-2
CASSLAGTSGAGELFF
>TRBV20-1|TRBJ1-1
CRINRGDTEAFF
>TRBV6-2/TRBV6-3|TRBJ2-1
CASSSRERYNEQFF
>TRBV12-3/TRBV12-4|TRBJ2-2
CASSFLGKNTGELFF
>TRBV29-1|TRBJ1-2
CSVPIVNYGYTF
>TRBV5-6|TRBJ2-1
CASSYGTTNEQFF
>TRBV20-1|TRBJ1-2
CSARDGQDYGYTF
>TRBV15|TRBJ2-1
CATSTDRGSYNEQFF
>TRBV20-1|TRBJ2-3
CSASSDSTDTQYF
>TRBV12-3/TRBV12-4|TRBJ1-2
CASRGTGTNYGYTF
>TRBV20-1|TRBJ1-5
CSASPSPDGNQPQHF
>TRBV20-1|TRBJ1-1
CSATLGNTEAFF
>TRBV12-3/TRBV12-4|TRBJ2-7
CASSFRREDEQYF